The present T cell receptor beta chain was sequenced within a study of CD8 T cells in ankylosing spondylitis. TCRdb re-called the 5' RACE reads with MiXCR, one entry per CDR3 protein. The sample has 90,000 to 120,000 distinct CDR3 sequences, 24% seen once. From germline, CDR1 is SNHLY and CDR2 FYNNEI. Between the trimmed V and J ends, which lost 11 bases and 5 bases, there was a span of 12 bases. The CDR3 is 11 residues long. This chain links TRBV2 with TRBJ2-5; D is undetermined. The clonotype originates from a male donor with ankylosing spondylitis. The sample taken for sequencing was synovial fluid, either unsorted or a sorted T cell fraction (not recorded which). The CDR3 spells CAGRRSETQYF. The CDR3 coding sequence is TGTGCCGGACGTCGATCCGAGACCCAGTACTTC.